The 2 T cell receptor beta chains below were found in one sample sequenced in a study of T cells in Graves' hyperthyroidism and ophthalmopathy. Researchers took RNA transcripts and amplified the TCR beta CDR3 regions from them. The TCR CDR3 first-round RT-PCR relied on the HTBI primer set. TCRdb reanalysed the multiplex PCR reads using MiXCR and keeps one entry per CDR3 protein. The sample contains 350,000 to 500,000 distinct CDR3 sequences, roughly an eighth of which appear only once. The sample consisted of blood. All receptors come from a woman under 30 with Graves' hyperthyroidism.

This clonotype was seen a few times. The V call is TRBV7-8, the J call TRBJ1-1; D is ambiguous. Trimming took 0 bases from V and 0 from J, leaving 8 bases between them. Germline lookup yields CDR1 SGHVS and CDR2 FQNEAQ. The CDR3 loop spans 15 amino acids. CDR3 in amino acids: CASSLAPGLNTEAFF. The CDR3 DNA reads TGTGCCAGCAGCTTAGCCCCCGGTCTGAACACTGAAGCTTTCTTT.

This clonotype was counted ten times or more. The CDR3 sequence: CASSLTGAGGQETQYF. The CDR3 nucleotides read TGTGCCAGCAGCTTGACGGGAGCGGGTGGCCAAGAGACCCAGTACTTC. The chain recombines TRBV5-4 with TRBJ2-5; weak D call: TRBD2 (6 bases). Trimming shortened V by 1 base and J by 1 base, and 14 bases separated the two germline ends. Germline values: CDR1 SGHNT, CDR2 YYREEE (reference sequence). The CDR3 runs to 16 residues.